The present TCR beta chain was sequenced within a study of response to subunit inactivated influenza vaccine (dated by TCRdb to the late 2010s). Background on the whole study: To follow how T cells responded to a trivalent subunit inactivated influenza vaccine, the researchers relied on deep quantitative profiling of the T cell receptor repertoire. On the study overall, not on this receptor specifically: The authors suggested that each seasonal influenza vaccination may recruit only a limited number of new T cells.

The library was obtained by RT-PCR. For sequencing, an Illumina HiSeq 2500 was employed. The raw public data were reprocessed by TCRdb itself: fastp quality trimming at Q25, MiXCR clonotype calling, in-frame beta chains only. Rows are unified per CDR3 protein, each entry keeping the most common DNA and genes. The sample table holds roughly 780,000 distinct CDR3 sequences, of which less than 20% were seen once. The ten largest account for 11% of the sample. As to this clonotype: No antigen is known for it. Base qualities are not provided; no much larger clone lies one nucleotide away.

Unmatched junction bases come to 9, with V trimmed by 3 bases and J by 0 bases. The CDR3 holds 16 amino acids from the cysteine to the phenylalanine. The retained sequence is limited to the CDR3, 48 bases, with the frame set at the first base. From the germline V gene (reference sequence), CDR1 is DFQATT and CDR2 is SNEGSKA. The specimen was PBMCs from blood, collected 5 days after vaccination. This clonotype was obtained from a man aged 50 or older who received an inactivated influenza vaccine. Donor details come from another sample of the same person, matched by shared clones. The rearrangement combines TRBV20-1 with TRBJ2-3; 7 central bases correspond to TRBD1. The CDR3 protein: CSASHEGQHSTDTQYF. In nucleotide form, the sequence is TGCAGTGCTAGCCATGAGGGACAGCATAGCACAGATACGCAGTATTTT.